What follows is one T cell receptor beta chain and its context. This clonotype came up a few times. Its recognized antigen is unknown. Per-base quality was not reported, and no clone a single base away is much larger than it. TCR cDNA was made using 5'RACE template switching, a step that added a universal primer site and unique molecular identifiers. Priming for cDNA synthesis came from both the TCR alpha and TCR beta constant segments. Two PCR steps were used to amplify libraries, with sample barcodes and sequencing adapters being added in the second step. Sequencing of libraries was performed on Illumina HiSeq 2500 (2x100 bp) or NovaSeq (2x150 bp). As for how the authors treated the data: MIGEC was used to demultiplex reads and collapse the reads into UMI consensus sequences, and MiXCR was used for V(D)J alignment. Vaccine-responding clonotypes were identified with edgeR using replicate PBMC samples, with FDR below 0.01 and a log2 fold change above 5 up to day 15 being required. CD4 or CD8 identity was assigned to each bulk clonotype according to whether the clonotype was present at higher abundance in the sequenced CD4 repertoire or the sequenced CD8 repertoire. TCRdb trimmed the raw reads at Q25, called clones with MiXCR and kept productive beta chains. Identical CDR3 protein sequences are pooled into one entry, listed with their most common genes and DNA. TCRdb assigned the V and J calls; the authors' analysis was not used. Here the sample has around 610,000 distinct CDR3 sequences; roughly 12% occur a single time. The ten top clones hold around 15% of the sample.

The source of the sample is a study of T cells after yellow fever vaccination (dated by TCRdb to the late 2010s). Study-wide context: The SMART-Seq v4 Ultra Low Input RNA kit was used to prepare libraries from fractions with low cell numbers. To follow T-cell clones before and after primary and booster YFV17D yellow fever vaccination, bulk TCR alpha and beta repertoires were sequenced over time. Two healthy male donors, one aged 18 to 29 and one aged 30 to 40 years, made up the cohort. Blood was collected at multiple timepoints before and after primary and secondary immunization, and bulk PBMC replicates and cell subsets were isolated.

Read against the paper, the sample's treatment or condition label means: live attenuated yellow fever vaccine strain. At each blood-draw timepoint, two biological replicates of bulk PBMCs were obtained. PBMCs were isolated from peripheral blood using a standard Ficoll-Paque protocol. TriZol was used to extract RNA from bulk PBMCs, CD4 and CD8 fractions, and dextramer-positive and dextramer-negative fractions. CDR1 and CDR2, per the germline V gene (reference sequence), are DFQATT and SNEGSKA. The trim is 3 bases for V and 1 base for J, with a gap of 6 bases between the germline ends. The CDR3 has 12 amino acids, counting the end cysteine and phenylalanine. Only the CDR3 region is kept as DNA, spanning 36 bases read in frame from base 1. The paper as a whole reports these results and caveats: FACS-sorted repertoires could contain abundant contaminating clonotypes from the bulk population, so computational filtering was required. Because the study included only a couple of donors, the extent to which the findings can be generalized is limited. A small share of clonotypes was detected in both CD4 and CD8 compartments, with the overlap likely arising from convergent recombination. After the booster, most clones that had expanded after primary vaccination were detected again (approximately 95% of CD4 and 88% of CD8), suggesting broad maintenance of memory. The secondary T-cell response was weaker than the primary response but faster, peaking on day 5 instead of day 15.

The sequencing used PBMCs, collected on the day of the yellow fever booster vaccination. The sequence was obtained from a young man who received the YFV17D yellow fever vaccine. This sequence uses TRBV20-1 and TRBJ1-2, with the identity of the D gene unclear. The bases read TGCAGTGCTAGTGGGTATAACTATGGCTACACCTTC. Its protein product is CSASGYNYGYTF.